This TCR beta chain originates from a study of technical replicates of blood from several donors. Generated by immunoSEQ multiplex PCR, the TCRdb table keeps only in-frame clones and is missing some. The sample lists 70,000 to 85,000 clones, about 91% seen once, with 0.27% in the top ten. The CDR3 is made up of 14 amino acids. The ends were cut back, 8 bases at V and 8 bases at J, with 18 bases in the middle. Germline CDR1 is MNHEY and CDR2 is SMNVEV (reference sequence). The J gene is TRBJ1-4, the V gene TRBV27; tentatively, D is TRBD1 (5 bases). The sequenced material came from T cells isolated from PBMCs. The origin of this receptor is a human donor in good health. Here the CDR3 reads CASREAGGGEKLFF. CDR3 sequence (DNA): TGTGCCAGCCGCGAGGCCGGGGGTGGGGAAAAACTGTTTTTT.